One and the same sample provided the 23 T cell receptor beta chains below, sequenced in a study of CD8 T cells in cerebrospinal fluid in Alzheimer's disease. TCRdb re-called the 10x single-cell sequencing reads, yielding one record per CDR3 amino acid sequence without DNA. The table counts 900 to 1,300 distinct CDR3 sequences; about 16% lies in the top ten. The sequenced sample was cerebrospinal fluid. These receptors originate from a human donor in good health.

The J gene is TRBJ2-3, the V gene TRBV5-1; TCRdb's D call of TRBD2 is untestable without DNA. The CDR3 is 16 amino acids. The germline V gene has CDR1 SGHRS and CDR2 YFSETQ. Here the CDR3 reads CASSSGLAGRTDTQYF.

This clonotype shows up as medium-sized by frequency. CDR3: CASSLLTSGELFF. The chain links TRBV28 to TRBJ2-2. The CDR3 spans 13 residues. Germline-derived CDR1 and CDR2 are MDHEN and SYDVKM.

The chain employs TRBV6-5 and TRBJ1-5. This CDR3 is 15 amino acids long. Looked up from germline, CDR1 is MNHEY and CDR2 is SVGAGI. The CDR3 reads CASSYQHGSNQPQHF.

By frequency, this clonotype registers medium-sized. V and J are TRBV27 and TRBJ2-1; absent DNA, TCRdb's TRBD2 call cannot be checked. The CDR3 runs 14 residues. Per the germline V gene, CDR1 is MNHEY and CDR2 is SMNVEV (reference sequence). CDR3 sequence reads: CASSFDQRGNEQFF.

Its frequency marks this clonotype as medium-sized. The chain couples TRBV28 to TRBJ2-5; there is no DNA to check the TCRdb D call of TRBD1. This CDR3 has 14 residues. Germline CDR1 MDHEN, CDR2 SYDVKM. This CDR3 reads CASSPGQGRKTQYF.

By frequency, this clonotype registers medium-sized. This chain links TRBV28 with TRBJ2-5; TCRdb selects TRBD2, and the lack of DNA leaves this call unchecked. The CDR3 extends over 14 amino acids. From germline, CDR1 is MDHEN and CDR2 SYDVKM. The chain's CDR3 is CATSAGGLEETQYF.

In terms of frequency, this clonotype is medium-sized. The CDR3 protein is CASSKETGRWPGELFF. V usage is TRBV21-1 and J usage is TRBJ2-2; no DNA is available, so the TRBD1 call from TCRdb remains unchecked. TRBV21-1 is listed as a pseudogene. CDR3 length equals 16 residues.

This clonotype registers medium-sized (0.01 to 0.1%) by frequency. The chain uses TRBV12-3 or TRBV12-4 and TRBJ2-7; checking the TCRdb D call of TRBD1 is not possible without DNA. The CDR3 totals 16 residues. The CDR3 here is CASSLDRAGVGGEQYF.

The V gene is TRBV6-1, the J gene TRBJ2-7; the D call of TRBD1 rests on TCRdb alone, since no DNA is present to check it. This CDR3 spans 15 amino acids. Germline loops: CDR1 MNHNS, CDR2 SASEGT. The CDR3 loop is CASQRGSYFFYEQYF.

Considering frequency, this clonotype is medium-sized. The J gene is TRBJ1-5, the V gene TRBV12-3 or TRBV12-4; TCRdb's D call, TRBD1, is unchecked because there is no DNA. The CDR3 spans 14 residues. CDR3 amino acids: CASSYWGTRGPQHF.

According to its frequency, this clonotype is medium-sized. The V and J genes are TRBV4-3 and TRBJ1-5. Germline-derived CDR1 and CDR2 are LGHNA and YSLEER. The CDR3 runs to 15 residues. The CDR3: CASSQSAGSNQPQHF.

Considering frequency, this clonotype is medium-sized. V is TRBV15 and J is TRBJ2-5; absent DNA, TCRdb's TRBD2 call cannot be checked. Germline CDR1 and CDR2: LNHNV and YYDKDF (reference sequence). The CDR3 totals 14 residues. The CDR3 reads CATSKPSEGETQYF.

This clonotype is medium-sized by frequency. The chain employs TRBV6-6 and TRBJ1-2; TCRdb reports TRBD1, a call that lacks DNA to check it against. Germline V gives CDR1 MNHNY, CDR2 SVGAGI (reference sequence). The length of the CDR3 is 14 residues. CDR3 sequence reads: CASSPRDVFYGYTF.

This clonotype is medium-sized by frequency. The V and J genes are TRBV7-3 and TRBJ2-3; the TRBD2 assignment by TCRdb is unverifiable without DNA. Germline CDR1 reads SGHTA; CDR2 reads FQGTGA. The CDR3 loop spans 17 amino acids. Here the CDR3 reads CASSLTGAGGPKNTQYF. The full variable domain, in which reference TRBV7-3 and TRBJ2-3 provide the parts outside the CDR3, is GAGVSQTPSNKVTEKGKYVELRCDPISGHTALYWYRQSLGQGPEFLIYFQGTGAADDSGLPNDRFFAVRPEGSVSTLKIQRTERGDSAVYLCASSLTGAGGPKNTQYFGPGTRLTVL.

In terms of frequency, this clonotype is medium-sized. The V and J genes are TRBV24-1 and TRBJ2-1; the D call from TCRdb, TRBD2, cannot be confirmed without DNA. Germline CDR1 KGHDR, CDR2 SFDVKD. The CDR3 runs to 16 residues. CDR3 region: CATSGSGPPSYNEQFF.

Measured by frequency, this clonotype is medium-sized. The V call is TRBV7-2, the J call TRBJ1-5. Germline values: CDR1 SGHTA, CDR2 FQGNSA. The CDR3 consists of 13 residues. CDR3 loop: CASSLNKNQPQHF.

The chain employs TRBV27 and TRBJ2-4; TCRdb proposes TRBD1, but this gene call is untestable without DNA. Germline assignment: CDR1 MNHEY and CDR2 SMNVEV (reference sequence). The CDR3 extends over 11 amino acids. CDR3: CASSLTAGRYF.

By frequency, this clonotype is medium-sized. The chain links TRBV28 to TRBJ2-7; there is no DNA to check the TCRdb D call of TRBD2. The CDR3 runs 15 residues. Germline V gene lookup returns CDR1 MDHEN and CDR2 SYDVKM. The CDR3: CASQPTSGGSYEQYF.

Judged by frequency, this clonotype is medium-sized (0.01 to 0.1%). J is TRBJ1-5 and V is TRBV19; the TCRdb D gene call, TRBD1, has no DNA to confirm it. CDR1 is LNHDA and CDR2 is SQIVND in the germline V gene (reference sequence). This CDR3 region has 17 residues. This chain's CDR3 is CASSPWTGPSPYQPQHF.

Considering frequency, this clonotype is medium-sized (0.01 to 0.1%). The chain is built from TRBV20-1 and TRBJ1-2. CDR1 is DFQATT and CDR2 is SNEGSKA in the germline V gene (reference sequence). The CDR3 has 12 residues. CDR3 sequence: CSASEQGPGYTF.

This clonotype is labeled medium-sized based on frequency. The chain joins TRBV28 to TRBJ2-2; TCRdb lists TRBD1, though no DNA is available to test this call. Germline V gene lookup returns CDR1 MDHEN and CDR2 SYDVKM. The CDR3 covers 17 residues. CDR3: CASSYSPGTGVSGELFF.

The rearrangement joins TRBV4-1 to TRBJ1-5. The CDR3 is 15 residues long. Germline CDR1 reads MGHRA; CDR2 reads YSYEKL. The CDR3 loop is CASSPGQVPNQPQHF.

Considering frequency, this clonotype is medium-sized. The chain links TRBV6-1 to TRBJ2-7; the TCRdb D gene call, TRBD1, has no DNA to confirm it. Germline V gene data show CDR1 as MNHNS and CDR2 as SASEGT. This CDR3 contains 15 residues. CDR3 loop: CASTTRGSRTYEQYF.